This T cell receptor (beta chain) was identified during a study of blood T cell repertoires in COVID-19. As for the study in general: Specimens from acute and convalescent COVID-19 originated in the United States, Italy and Spain.

The V end lost 0 bases, the J end lost 0 bases, and 9 bases lay between the germline ends. The germline gives CDR1 LNHNV, CDR2 YYDKDF (reference sequence). The CDR3 covers 17 residues. Source study methods: Nucleated cell number was recorded as an estimate derived from reference gene primer amplification. The data were produced by immunoSEQ multiplex PCR, yet TCRdb's version contains in-frame clones alone and is incomplete. The V and J calls and clone size are taken from that table; D and trimming were inferred from the DNA. The sample contains hundreds of thousands of clones, roughly 86% of which appear only once.

This TCR came from a woman aged 55-69 years who had recovered from COVID-19. Sequencing was carried out using peripheral blood. V gene TRBV15 combines with J gene TRBJ1-6; D gene uncertain. CDR3 protein: CATSREIRSSYNSPLHF. CDR3 nucleotides: TGTGCCACCAGCAGAGAGATCCGGAGCTCCTATAATTCACCCCTCCACTTT.